This T cell receptor (beta chain) was profiled in a study of blood T cell repertoires in COVID-19. Study-level background: The study drew acute and convalescent COVID-19 samples from the United States, Italy and Spain.

Sequenced by immunoSEQ multiplex PCR; TCRdb stores in-frame clones only, minus some. The repertoire consists of tens of thousands of clones, with roughly 90% occurring once and the leading ten covering roughly 3.1%. Germline lookup yields CDR1 SEHNR and CDR2 FQNEAQ (reference sequence). This CDR3 region has 14 residues. V was pared by 5 bases and J by 1 base, with 9 bases between. The sample comprised peripheral blood. The TCR comes from a woman aged 45-60 years with active or convalescent COVID-19. This rearrangement joins TRBV7-9 to TRBJ1-5; no reliable D call. CDR3 amino acids: CASSQGSSNQPQHF. In DNA, the CDR3 is TGTGCCAGCAGCCAAGGGAGCAGCAATCAGCCCCAGCATTTT.